The sequence of this TCR beta chain was determined in a study of shared clonotypes between healthy human individuals. Assay: immunoSEQ multiplex PCR; the TCRdb copy retains only in-frame clones and omits some. The table includes 2 million to 3 million clones, under 95% detected once. Study results and limitations: Approximately 5% was the fraction of naive CD4 clonotypes found shared across a few donors. Researchers found naive subsets generally carried larger estimated richness than memory subsets.

With V trimmed by 3 bases and J by 3 bases, 8 bases remained unmatched. The CDR3 covers 15 residues. Germline CDR1 is SGHDN and CDR2 is FVKESK. Notes on this clone: The antigen remains unidentified.

V is TRBV14 and J is TRBJ2-7, with 7 bases identical to TRBD1. The receptor comes from a man aged 18 to 35 in good health. Some clones in this sample may be carry-over from other donors' samples. The sample consisted of naive CD4+ T cells from PBMCs. Stated subset: CD45RA+ positively selected. CDR3 amino acids: CASSHGTAYYYEQYF. The CDR3 DNA reads as TGTGCCAGCAGCCACGGGACAGCCTACTACTACGAGCAGTACTTC.